This T cell receptor beta chain is from a study of neoadjuvant anti-PD-1 for oral cavity cancer. Study overall: Patients mostly received three to four biweekly nivolumab doses at 3 mg/kg before surgery. Study findings and constraints: TCR analyses covered only a few patients per response group. Treg/Th17 ratio rose with pretreatment blood and fell with post-treatment tumor TCRbeta clonality.

V lost 2 bases and J lost 7, with 18 bases in between. In germline, CDR1 is GTSNPN, CDR2 SVGIG (reference sequence). The CDR3 spans 15 residues. Libraries were prepared by immunoSEQ multiplex PCR; TCRdb keeps only in-frame clonotypes and omits some of them. The profile shows around 7,200 clones, over 45% of them singletons. Turning to this clone: Antigen specificity is unknown.

The V gene is TRBV30, the J gene TRBJ2-1, with a possible D match to TRBD2 (7 bases). This specimen consisted of tumor tissue, obtained before nivolumab (anti-PD-1) treatment. The source is a person aged 35 to 85 with oral cavity squamous cell carcinoma. Written as DNA, the CDR3 is TGTGCCTGGAGTCCCTGGGGGGGGGCCAGGAATGAGCAGTTCTTC. This translates into CAWSPWGGARNEQFF.